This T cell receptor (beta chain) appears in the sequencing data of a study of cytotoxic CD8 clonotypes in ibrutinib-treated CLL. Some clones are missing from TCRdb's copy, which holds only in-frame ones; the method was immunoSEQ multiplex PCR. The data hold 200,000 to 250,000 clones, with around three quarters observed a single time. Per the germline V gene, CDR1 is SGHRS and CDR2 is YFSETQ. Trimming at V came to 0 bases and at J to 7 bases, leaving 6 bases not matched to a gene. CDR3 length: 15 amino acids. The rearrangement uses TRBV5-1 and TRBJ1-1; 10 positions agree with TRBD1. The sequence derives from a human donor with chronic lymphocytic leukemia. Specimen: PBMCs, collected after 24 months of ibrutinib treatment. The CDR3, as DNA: TGCGCCAGCAGCTTGGGACAGGGGGCAACAGATGAAGCTTTCTTT. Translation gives CASSLGQGATDEAFF.